Listed below are T cell receptor beta chains from one sample, sequenced in a study of radiation and T cells in renal cell carcinoma. Produced via immunoSEQ multiplex PCR; TCRdb's table is partial and in-frame only. Of about 120,000 clones listed, about four fifths are singletons. The sample here was blood, taken from a patient whose treatment included radiotherapy and nephrectomy. The receptors derive from a man aged 45 to 65 with renal cell carcinoma. CDR3s include the opening cysteine and the closing phenylalanine or tryptophan. A D gene is named only where the DNA matches it firmly. Clone size, where shown, is once, few, many, or a class for clones that have expanded.

clone size | D gene | J gene | V gene | CDR3 DNA | CDR3 protein
. | . | TRBJ2-3 | TRBV9 | TGTGCCAGCAGCGTACAGGGGAGCACAGATACGCAGTATTTT | CASSVQGSTDTQYF
. | . | TRBJ2-7 | TRBV5-1 | TGCGCCAGCAGCTTGGACGCAGGGGTATGGAGCGAGCAGTACTTC | CASSLDAGVWSEQYF
. | . | TRBJ2-7 | TRBV5-1 | TGCGCCAGCAGCTTGGGTAGGGGCGCGACATACGAGCAGTACTTC | CASSLGRGATYEQYF
. | TRBD1 | TRBJ2-7 | TRBV5-4 | TGTGCCAGCAGCAACCTCCAGGGGGCCGCCTACGAGCAGTACTTC | CASSNLQGAAYEQYF
. | . | TRBJ1-5 | TRBV28 | TGTGCCAGCAGGACCGGTGGTGGTTTTTACAATCAGCCCCAGCATTTT | CASRTGGGFYNQPQHF
. | TRBD1 | TRBJ2-1 | TRBV27 | TGTGCCAGCAGTCCCGGACAGGGGGGCGACATTTTTGGCAATGAGCAGTTCTTC | CASSPGQGGDIFGNEQFF
. | . | TRBJ2-6 | TRBV6-5 | TGTGCCAGCAGTTACTCCGAGTACTCTGGGGCCAACGTCCTGACTTTC | CASSYSEYSGANVLTF
. | . | TRBJ1-1 | TRBV5-1 | TGCGCCAGCAGCTGGGACGGGCAGGAGGTCGCCGCTGAAGCTTTCTTT | CASSWDGQEVAAEAFF
. | TRBD2 | TRBJ2-7 | TRBV5-1 | TGCGCCAGCAGCAGGGCACTAGCGGGGCACGAGCAGTACTTC | CASSRALAGHEQYF
. | TRBD2 | TRBJ2-3 | TRBV5-4 | TGTGCCACCCTTCTTATAGCGGGAGGGCCAGGAGATACGCAGTATTTT | CATLLIAGGPGDTQYF
. | . | TRBJ2-7 | TRBV28 | TGTGCCAGCAGTTCCTTGTTCGTAGCCCCCTACGAGCAGTACTTC | CASSSLFVAPYEQYF
. | . | TRBJ1-1 | TRBV19 | TGTGCCAGTAGCGGACTGTATGAAGCTTTCTTT | CASSGLYEAFF
. | . | TRBJ2-3 | TRBV9 | TGTGCCAGCAGCGTCGCAACGGGCATTAGCACAGATACGCAGTATTTT | CASSVATGISTDTQYF
. | . | TRBJ1-2 | TRBV18 | TGTGCCAGCTCACCAGCCAGCCAGGCTAACTATGGCTACACCTTC | CASSPASQANYGYTF
few | TRBD2 | TRBJ2-1 | TRBV6-1 | TGTGCCAGCAGTGGGGGACTAAGAAACAGAAACAATGAGCAGTTCTTC | CASSGGLRNRNNEQFF
. | . | TRBJ2-5 | TRBV18 | TGTGCCAGCTCACCCTCGGCCGGGAGATCGGACCACCAAGAGACCCAGTACTTC | CASSPSAGRSDHQETQYF
. | . | TRBJ2-7 | TRBV30 | TGTGCCTGGAGTTGGCGGTACGAGCAGTACTTC | CAWSWRYEQYF
. | . | TRBJ1-2 | TRBV6-4 | TGTGCCAGCAGTGACTCACGCGGGATGAGAGGCTACACCTTC | CASSDSRGMRGYTF
. | . | TRBJ2-5 | TRBV15 | TGTGCCACCAGCAGAGCGAGGGAAGAGACCCAGTACTTC | CATSRAREETQYF
. | . | TRBJ2-2 | TRBV4-2 | TGTGCCAGCAGCCCGGGACTCCTTAACACCGGGGAGCTGTTTTTT | CASSPGLLNTGELFF
. | . | TRBJ1-2 | TRBV2 | TGTGCCAGCAGCCAGACGGGGATCTATGGCTACACCTTC | CASSQTGIYGYTF
. | . | TRBJ2-3 | TRBV11-3 | TGTGCCAGCAGCTCAACAGGTGTGGGGGATACGCAGTATTTT | CASSSTGVGDTQYF
. | . | TRBJ1-3 | TRBV5-4 | TGTGCCAGCAGCTTGGGGGACTCTGGAAACACCATATATTTT | CASSLGDSGNTIYF
. | . | TRBJ1-1 | TRBV9 | TGTGCCAGCAGCCGCCGGGTTGAGGGCCGTGAAGCTTTCTTT | CASSRRVEGREAFF
. | TRBD2 | TRBJ2-1 | TRBV30 | TGTGCCTGGAGCCGGACTAGTGCTCTCAATGAGCAGTTCTTC | CAWSRTSALNEQFF
. | . | TRBJ1-2 | TRBV27 | TGTGCCAGCATCCCTAGGGGATCACAGACCAACTATGGCTACACCTTC | CASIPRGSQTNYGYTF
. | . | TRBJ2-1 | TRBV29-1 | TGCAGCGTTCACCGGACTTCCAAACCCAATGAGCAGTTCTTC | CSVHRTSKPNEQFF
. | TRBD2 | TRBJ2-1 | TRBV7-3 | TGTGCCAGCAGCTTTTCCCTAGCGGGAGTTCGGAATGAGCAGTTCTTC | CASSFSLAGVRNEQFF
. | . | TRBJ1-4 | TRBV5-4 | TGTGCCAGCAGCCCAGGAACAGGTGCGCCTGAAAAACTGTTTTTT | CASSPGTGAPEKLFF
. | . | TRBJ2-5 | TRBV7-9 | TGTGCCAGCAGCCCGGATCTGGGGAGAGAGACCCAGTACTTC | CASSPDLGRETQYF
. | TRBD2 | TRBJ2-1 | TRBV2 | TGTGCCAGCAGTGAAGGGCGGGAGGACCATGAGCAGTTCTTC | CASSEGREDHEQFF
. | TRBD1 | TRBJ2-5 | TRBV10-3 | TGTGCCATCAGCTCCGGGACAGGGCAAGGGTACCAAGAGACCCAGTACTTC | CAISSGTGQGYQETQYF
. | . | TRBJ1-1 | TRBV4-2 | TGTGCCAGCAGCCAAGCGGGCAGGGACACTGAAGCTTTCTTT | CASSQAGRDTEAFF
. | . | TRBJ2-1 | TRBV7-2 | TGTGCCGCGGACCTTTACAATGAGCAGTTCTTC | CAADLYNEQFF
. | . | TRBJ2-4 | TRBV25-1 | TGTGCCAGAAAAGGGATAGCCAAAAACATTCAGTACTTC | CARKGIAKNIQYF
. | TRBD1 | TRBJ2-2 | TRBV7-3 | TGTGCCAGCAGCTCCCCCCCGGGACAGGGGCGTGACGGGGAGCTGTTTTTT | CASSSPPGQGRDGELFF
. | TRBD2 | TRBJ2-1 | TRBV10-1 | TGCGCCAGCAGTGAAAGACTAGCGGGAGGTAATGAGCAGTTCTTC | CASSERLAGGNEQFF
. | TRBD2 | TRBJ2-3 | TRBV27 | TGTGCCAGCAGTTTAGGGCGGGCGACTAGCGGACGTGTGTTCCTACACACAGATACGCAGTATTTT | CASSLGRATSGRVFLHTDTQYF
. | TRBD1 | TRBJ2-7 | TRBV7-3 | TGTGCCAGCAGCTTAACATTGGGGGACAGGGGGCCCACCTACGAGCAGTACTTC | CASSLTLGDRGPTYEQYF
. | TRBD1 | TRBJ1-2 | TRBV6-4 | TGTGCCACCCCGCAGGGGGGCACTAACTATGGCTACACCTTC | CATPQGGTNYGYTF
once | . | TRBJ2-2 | TRBV5-1 | TGCGCCAGCAGCTTGGCTCAAGAAGGCACCGGGGAGCTGTTTTTT | CASSLAQEGTGELFF
few | . | TRBJ1-4 | TRBV2 | TGTGCCAGCAGTGAATTCCAGTATAATGAAAAACTGTTTTTT | CASSEFQYNEKLFF
. | . | TRBJ1-1 | TRBV4-1 | TGCGCCAGCAGCCAAGATAGCTTGAACACTGAAGCTTTCTTT | CASSQDSLNTEAFF
. | TRBD2 | TRBJ2-1 | TRBV4-2 | TGTGCCAGCAGCCTCGTATCTAGCGGGAGTTCTAATGAGCAGTTCTTC | CASSLVSSGSSNEQFF
. | . | TRBJ2-1 | TRBV4-1 | TGCGCCAGCAGCCAAAAGGGGGGGGTGAGCTCCTACAATGAGCAGTTCTTC | CASSQKGGVSSYNEQFF
. | TRBD2 | TRBJ2-1 | TRBV5-1 | TGCGCCAGCAGCCTTCGGGGGGGGGCGCTCTACAATGAGCAGTTCTTC | CASSLRGGALYNEQFF
. | . | TRBJ2-7 | TRBV7-2 | TGTGCCAGCAGCTTCATAGGAGACGAGCAGTACTTC | CASSFIGDEQYF
. | . | TRBJ1-1 | TRBV5-1 | TGCGCCAGCAGCCCAACCACAGGGTCTGACACTGAAGCTTTCTTT | CASSPTTGSDTEAFF
. | TRBD2 | TRBJ2-1 | TRBV7-2 | TGTGCCAGCAGCAATCTAGCGGGCTCCTACAATGAGCAGTTCTTC | CASSNLAGSYNEQFF
. | TRBD2 | TRBJ2-2 | TRBV7-3 | TGTGCCAGCAGCTTACAAGCGGGGGGTAACACCGGGGAGCTGTTTTTT | CASSLQAGGNTGELFF
. | . | TRBJ2-6 | TRBV5-4 | TGTGCCAGCAGCTTGGTGTTCGGGGCCAACGTCCTGACTTTC | CASSLVFGANVLTF
. | . | TRBJ1-5 | TRBV29-1 | TGCAGCGTTGGGGAGGGCAATCAGCCCCAGCATTTT | CSVGEGNQPQHF
few | TRBD1 | TRBJ1-2 | TRBV6-5 | TGTGCCAGCAGCTCCCCGGGACAGCTTAACTATGGCTACACCTTC | CASSSPGQLNYGYTF
. | . | TRBJ2-7 | TRBV27 | TGTGCCAGCAGCCCACTCCATACCGGGACGTTCACCTACGAGCAGTACTTC | CASSPLHTGTFTYEQYF
. | TRBD1 | TRBJ2-7 | TRBV6-6 | TGTGCCAGCACCAAGGGACAGGGAAACGACGAGCAGTACTTC | CASTKGQGNDEQYF